A selection of T cell receptor beta chains follows, all from one sample in a study of T cells expressing NK-cell markers. TCRdb reworked the 5' RACE reads into one entry per CDR3 protein, no DNA. The table for this sample gives roughly 450,000 distinct CDR3 sequences. Sequences were obtained from blood T cells: a sorted CD56 or NKG2C T cell subset, CD4+ or CD8+ T cells, or bulk PBMC T cells (not recorded which). The receptors stem from a woman aged 50 to 65 in good health. The CDR3 runs from the conserved cysteine through the conserved F or W.

>13|TRBJ2-3|TRBV20-1
CSARQGHTDTQYF
>15|TRBJ2-2|TRBV20-1
CSARDRRQGSGELFF
>13|TRBJ2-3|TRBV2
CASKEAREDTQYF
>17|TRBJ2-1|TRBV27
CASSLSYLLRQYNEQFF
>13|TRBJ2-7|TRBV7-3
CASSQSGSYEQYF
>15|TRBJ1-4|TRBV12-3/TRBV12-4
CASSLAVGGNEKLFF
>19|TRBJ2-3|TRBV14
CASSQEHWTSGRERDTQYF
>12|TRBJ2-1|TRBV11-2
CASSPKLGVGFF
>12|TRBJ1-5|TRBV12-3/TRBV12-4
CASTSRGQPQHF
>11|TRBJ2-5|TRBV25-1
CAARQSKTQYF
>18|TRBJ2-5|TRBV7-8
CASSLGVLAGAGEETQYF
>16|TRBJ2-1|TRBV5-1
CASSPSGLSGYNEQFF
>20|TRBJ2-3|TRBV18
CASSPRPASGRSAQTDTQYF
>12|TRBJ2-1|TRBV7-9
CASSFAQFEQFF
>13|TRBJ2-3|TRBV6-6
CASSYRVVDTQYF
>13|TRBJ1-2|TRBV4-1
CASSRGQGEGYTF
>16|TRBJ2-1|TRBV5-1
CASSIGLAGTGNEQFF
>12|TRBJ1-1|TRBV29-1
CSVASRASEAFF
>13|TRBJ2-1|TRBV30
CASSGSQWDEQFF
>14|TRBJ2-3|TRBV29-1
CSVFGGTSTDTQYF
>15|TRBJ2-2|TRBV9
CASSGGGQNTGELFF
>16|TRBJ2-2|TRBV5-1
CASSFSGAANTGELFF
>14|TRBJ2-1|TRBV10-2
CASGRTSAYNEQFF
>15|TRBJ2-3|TRBV5-1
CASREREIVGDTQYF
>14|TRBJ1-3|TRBV12-3/TRBV12-4
CASLDTSSGNTIYF
>12|TRBJ2-7|TRBV20-1
CSASGRSHEQYF
>17|TRBJ1-1|TRBV7-9
CASSLTHGARVDTEAFF
>16|TRBJ2-3|TRBV7-3
CASSLRAGGRTDTQYF
>14|TRBJ1-1|TRBV7-9
CASSAGVGYPGAFF
>17|TRBJ2-3|TRBV20-1
CSAHSRFGREGTDTQYF
>15|TRBJ2-1|TRBV5-5
CASSLGLADRNEQFF
>14|TRBJ1-4|TRBV28
CASSLGTLQEKLFF
>16|TRBJ2-2|TRBV24-1
CATSDSPTGNTGELFF
>16|TRBJ1-1|TRBV5-1
CASRQRIGQIATEAFF
>12|TRBJ2-1|TRBV28
CASTSTENEQFF
>12|TRBJ1-3|TRBV30
CANERAGNTIYF
>15|TRBJ2-2|TRBV12-3/TRBV12-4
CASRGLAGNTGELFF
>16|TRBJ2-2|TRBV2
CASSEALLGSTGELFF
>12|TRBJ2-1|TRBV12-3/TRBV12-4
CASSQAYNEQFF
>14|TRBJ2-1|TRBV10-3
CAISELLDNNEQFF
>14|TRBJ2-7|TRBV24-1
CATSARGYPYEQYF
>15|TRBJ2-3|TRBV7-6
CASSLSIASTDTQYF
>15|TRBJ1-2|TRBV4-1
CASSQEPGLPYGYTF
>13|TRBJ2-3|TRBV10-3
CAIRDGHTDTQYF
>15|TRBJ2-7|TRBV5-1
CASSKPEGFPYEQYF
>16|TRBJ1-2|TRBV4-2
CASSRERTSSNYGYTF